The present T cell receptor (beta chain) was sequenced within a study of CXCR3-negative and CXCR3-positive naive CD8 T cells. Looking at the study overall: Sequencing yielded approximately 130 million TRB reads, roughly 1.5 +/- 0.3 million per library.

UMI labels and 5' RACE were used to prepare the TRB cDNA libraries. Each CDR3 protein gets one entry in TCRdb, which reprocessed the 5' RACE reads and gives no DNA. The sample holds approximately 100,000 distinct CDR3 sequences. CDR3 length: 15 amino acids. Per the germline V gene, CDR1 is LGHNA and CDR2 is YNFKEQ. Worth noting for this clonotype: Its antigen is still unknown.

Study-wide points: Across naive subsets, surface CD5 expression was comparable, and TCR strength was inferred from properties of the TRB CDR3. Similar TRBV-TRBJ usage was seen in naive cells (both CXCR3-negative and CXCR3-positive), but memory cells differed. Cryopreservation partially decreased CXCR3 expression, and most assays used fresh PBMCs. CXCR3-expressing naive cells carried TRB CDR3s more hydrophobic than those of CXCR3-negative naive cells.

The sequence was collected from a human donor in good health. Some clones in this sample may be carry-over from other donors' samples. The chain combines TRBV4-2 with TRBJ1-1; the TCRdb D gene call, TRBD1, has no DNA to confirm it. Sample: naive CXCR3+ CD8+ T cells from blood. Subset: CD45RO-CCR7+CD27+CD95- naive CD8+ T cells expressing CXCR3 (TNR3+). The chain's CDR3 is CASSRDRGANTEAFF.